This T cell receptor (beta chain) was captured by sequencing in a study of cytomegalovirus exposure and HLA in healthy donors. As for the study in general: The Caucasian-associated ancestry cluster held more than 80% of roughly 370 genotyped donors.

Nominally healthy donors were sampled, though unrecorded immune exposures were likely. Vbeta (60) and Jbeta (13) primers were used in the PCR. Sequenced by immunoSEQ multiplex PCR; TCRdb stores in-frame clones only, minus some. The sample yields about 150,000 clones, 79% seen once. The V gene lost 7 bases and the J gene lost 1 base, with 11 bases spanning the gap. The CDR3 loop spans 14 amino acids. Germline V CDR1 and CDR2: LNHDA, SQIVND (reference sequence). This clone has a handful of counts. What it recognizes is unknown. General study points: Most of the TCR beta V segments (in an earlier analysis) were productive either about 90% or about 30% of the time. Per a later analysis, fewer than 20,000 TCR beta sequences showed association with HLA alleles at 0.05 false discovery rate.

The clonotype was recovered from a man aged 35-49 years in good health and CMV-seropositive. What was sequenced was PBMCs. The rearrangement links TRBV19 to TRBJ1-5, with D hard to call. CDR3 DNA sequence: TGTGCCAGTAAGGATAGGAGGAGCAATCAGCCCCAGCATTTT. Translated: CASKDRRSNQPQHF.